The 28 T cell receptor beta chains given below trace back to one sample, sequenced in a study of early T cells in non-severe SARS-CoV-2 infection. Using its own MiXCR run on the 5' RACE reads, TCRdb lists one record per CDR3 protein. The sample shows some 100,000 distinct CDR3 sequences, 14% to 15% of them seen only once. Input material: whole blood. The receptor source for this set is an adult who was a healthcare worker with PCR-confirmed SARS-CoV-2 infection or an uninfected control (not recorded which).

The chain carries TRBV20-1 and TRBJ1-2, with 8 bases lining up with TRBD1. The CDR3 extends over 12 amino acids. The V gene end was trimmed by 5 bases and the J gene end by 4 bases; junction bases not matched to a gene: 3. Germline values: CDR1 DFQATT, CDR2 SNEGSKA (reference sequence). CDR3 amino acids: CSAEDRVYGYTF. Written as DNA, the CDR3 is TGCAGTGCTGAGGACAGGGTCTATGGCTACACCTTC.

Many counts were recorded for this clonotype. V gene TRBV15 combines with J gene TRBJ1-2; unclear D gene. The CDR3 extends over 14 amino acids. Looked up from germline, CDR1 is LNHNV and CDR2 is YYDKDF (reference sequence). Trimming left V 0 bases short and J 2 bases short, with 7 bases between. CDR3 loop: CATSRDWQNYGYTF. The CDR3 DNA is TGTGCCACCAGCAGAGATTGGCAGAACTATGGCTACACCTTC.

The sample holds a few counts of this clonotype. The CDR3 nucleotides read TGTGCCAGCAGCCACCGCGGGGCATTTGGAAACACCATATATTTT. It specifies CASSHRGAFGNTIYF. This chain joins TRBV14 and TRBJ1-3, with D possibly matching TRBD1 (5 bases). Per germline, CDR1 SGHDN and CDR2 FVKESK. The CDR3 is 15 amino acids. V was pared by 3 bases and J by 3 bases, with 12 bases between.

The chain uses TRBV4-1 and TRBJ2-1; 12 bases match TRBD2. J lost 7 bases, V lost 4 bases, and 5 bases had no gene match. The germline gives CDR1 MGHRA, CDR2 YSYEKL. The CDR3 sequence is 15 residues long. CDR3 protein: CASSPLAGGPNEQFF. CDR3 DNA: TGCGCCAGCAGCCCTCTAGCGGGGGGGCCTAATGAGCAGTTCTTC.

There are many counts of this clonotype. The gene calls are TRBV7-6 and TRBJ1-3; D is ambiguous. Germline V lookup: CDR1 SGHVS, CDR2 FNYEAQ. The V end was cut by 8 bases, the J end by 0 bases, with 8 bases between. The CDR3 is 13 amino acids. This CDR3 is CASSPSSGNTIYF. The CDR3 region has the DNA TGTGCCAGCTCCCCAAGCTCTGGAAACACCATATATTTT.

Only a few counts were recorded for this clonotype. The V call is TRBV6-1, the J call TRBJ1-6; D might be TRBD1 (6 bases). CDR3 size: 15 residues. V was trimmed by 8 bases and J by 7 bases, leaving 18 bases between them. From germline, CDR1 is MNHNS and CDR2 SASEGT. The CDR3 sequence: CASDKGRTGNSPLHF. The CDR3 region has the DNA TGTGCCAGCGACAAAGGAAGAACAGGGAATTCACCCCTCCACTTT.

The rearrangement links TRBV28 to TRBJ1-1, with no clear D. Germline assignment: CDR1 MDHEN and CDR2 SYDVKM. This CDR3 region has 15 residues. V was clipped by 4 bases and J by 0 bases, with 12 bases between them. The CDR3 DNA is TGTGCCAGCAGTTCTTGGGCGCATATGAACACTGAAGCTTTCTTT. Amino acids: CASSSWAHMNTEAFF.

This clonotype was detected only a few times. The rearrangement joins TRBV5-1 to TRBJ1-5; D gene ambiguous. The CDR3 has 17 residues. Trimming shortened V by 4 bases and J by 2 bases, and 19 bases separated the two germline ends. Germline CDR1 is SGHRS and CDR2 is YFSETQ. CDR3 in amino acids: CASSLMSLGSRNQPQHF. The CDR3 DNA sequence: TGCGCCAGCAGCCTAATGAGTCTGGGGAGTCGCAATCAGCCCCAGCATTTT.

This chain joins TRBV10-2 and TRBJ1-1, with D unclear. CDR1 is WSHSY, CDR2 SAAADI, per germline. V was pared by 5 bases and J by 1 base, with 2 bases between. The CDR3 has 11 amino acids. CDR3 sequence (DNA): TGCGCCAGCAGTTGGAACACTGAAGCTTTCTTT. Its translation is CASSWNTEAFF.

The table lists this clonotype with a few counts. This chain joins TRBV7-2 and TRBJ2-4, with D maybe TRBD2 (5 bases). The CDR3 loop spans 16 amino acids. V dropped 2 bases and J dropped 1 base, with 12 bases sitting between them. CDR1 and CDR2 (germline): SGHTA, FQGNSA. CDR3 residues: CASSLSRGWAKNIQYF. The CDR3 nucleotides are TGTGCCAGCAGCTTAAGTCGGGGATGGGCCAAAAACATTCAGTACTTC. Together with reference TRBV7-2 and TRBJ2-4, the CDR3 gives the full variable domain: GAGVSQSPSNKVTEKGKDVELRCDPISGHTALYWYRQSLGQGLEFLIYFQGNSAPDKSGLPSDRFSAERTGGSVSTLTIQRTQQEDSAVYLCASSLSRGWAKNIQYFGAGTRLSVL.

This clonotype was observed a few times. The chain combines TRBV29-1 with TRBJ1-2; D is possibly TRBD1 (5 bases). V was trimmed by 3 bases and J by 4 bases, leaving 9 bases between them. Per the germline V gene, CDR1 is SQVTM and CDR2 is ANQGSEA. CDR3 length: 12 residues. In DNA, the CDR3 is TGCAGCGTTGAGCAGGGACCCTATGGCTACACCTTC. It encodes CSVEQGPYGYTF.

J is TRBJ1-1 and V is TRBV10-1, with 9 bases identical to TRBD1. Germline trimming cut 5 bases from V and 5 bases from J; bases unmatched to any gene: 6. Per the germline V gene, CDR1 is WNHNN and CDR2 is SYGVQD (reference sequence). This CDR3 spans 14 amino acids. The CDR3 coding sequence is TGCGCCAGCAGTCCGGGACAGGGAGTAACTGAAGCTTTCTTT. Encoded protein: CASSPGQGVTEAFF.

There are many counts of this clonotype. The chain joins TRBV5-5 to TRBJ2-1, with 7 bases matching TRBD1. The ends lost 4 bases at V and 7 bases at J; junction bases unmatched: 11. The germline CDR1 and CDR2 sequences are SGHKS and YYEKEE (reference sequence). This CDR3 comprises 15 residues. The CDR3 loop is CASSPRRGRKNEQFF. CDR3 nucleotide sequence: TGTGCCAGCAGCCCCCGTAGGGGGCGCAAGAATGAGCAGTTCTTC.

This rearrangement joins TRBV7-2 to TRBJ2-2; D unresolved. This CDR3 region has 13 residues. The V and J ends lost 5 bases and 6 bases respectively, with 10 bases between them. Germline values: CDR1 SGHTA, CDR2 FQGNSA. CDR3 DNA: TGTGCCAGCAGCGCTAGGGTAGCCGGGGAGCTGTTTTTT. Translated: CASSARVAGELFF.

The V gene is TRBV10-2, the J gene TRBJ1-1, with TRBD1 matching over 10 bases. V shed 0 bases and J 11 bases; nucleotides not matched to a gene: 6. Germline V gives CDR1 WSHSY, CDR2 SAAADI. The CDR3 length is 14 residues. This chain's CDR3 is CASSESGTGAVAFF. CDR3 bases: TGCGCCAGCAGTGAGTCTGGGACAGGGGCGGTCGCTTTCTTT.

This clonotype was detected a few times. Here the CDR3 reads CASKKGLLETQYF. DNA for the CDR3: TGTGCCAGCAAAAAGGGACTACTAGAGACCCAGTACTTC. The gene calls are TRBV12-3 or TRBV12-4 and TRBJ2-5, with 7 positions matching TRBD2. The CDR3 covers 13 residues. V trimming: 7 bases; J trimming: 4 bases; junction bases outside the gene matches: 6.

This rearrangement joins TRBV12-3 or TRBV12-4 to TRBJ1-4; 7 positions match TRBD1. This CDR3 comprises 14 residues. The ends lost 6 bases at V and 6 bases at J; junction bases unmatched: 7. CDR3 nucleotide sequence: TGTGCCAGCAGCCCCGGGACAGCCTATGAAAAACTGTTTTTT. As protein: CASSPGTAYEKLFF.

This clonotype was counted many times. The chain employs TRBV29-1 and TRBJ1-1; no clear D gene. This CDR3 has 15 amino acids. The V gene's germline CDR1 is SQVTM and CDR2 ANQGSEA. V shed 0 bases and J shed 4 bases, with 15 bases lying between them. The CDR3 DNA is TGCAGCGTTGAAGATCCGCTCTTACGGGGCACTGAAGCTTTCTTT. Translating gives CSVEDPLLRGTEAFF.

The CDR3 DNA follows: TGTGCCAGCAGCTTAGACAGGCTCTCTGGAAACACCATATATTTT. This codes for CASSLDRLSGNTIYF. The chain recombines TRBV7-2 with TRBJ1-3; tentatively, D is TRBD1 (5 bases). V gave up 1 base and J gave up 0 bases, with 7 bases separating them. The CDR3 length is 15 residues. Germline V lookup: CDR1 SGHTA, CDR2 FQGNSA. The variable domain in full, with the rest retrieved from reference TRBV7-2 and TRBJ1-3, is GAGVSQSPSNKVTEKGKDVELRCDPISGHTALYWYRQSLGQGLEFLIYFQGNSAPDKSGLPSDRFSAERTGGSVSTLTIQRTQQEDSAVYLCASSLDRLSGNTIYFGEGSWLTVV.

This clonotype has a handful of counts. The gene calls are TRBV5-4 and TRBJ2-3, with no clear D. Trimming took 4 bases from V and 4 from J, leaving 16 bases between them. This CDR3 contains 15 residues. Germline V gives CDR1 SGHNT, CDR2 YYREEE (reference sequence). As DNA, the CDR3 is TGTGCCAGCAGCGATAGACGGGCCAGCGCAGATACGCAGTATTTT. Amino acids: CASSDRRASADTQYF. The variable domain in full, completed from reference TRBV5-4 and TRBJ2-3, reads ETGVTQSPTHLIKTRGQQVTLRCSSQSGHNTVSWYQQALGQGPQFIFQYYREEENGRGNFPPRFSGLQFPNYSSELNVNALELDDSALYLCASSDRRASADTQYFGPGTRLTVL.

In this sample, this clonotype turned up many times. V gene TRBV3-1 combines with J gene TRBJ2-1; 9 bases line up with TRBD1. V shed 2 bases and J 3 bases; nucleotides not matched to a gene: 5. The CDR3 covers 16 residues. Germline V gives CDR1 LGHDT, CDR2 YNNKEL (reference sequence). The CDR3 bases are TGTGCCAGCAGCCAATCCCCGGGACAGGGCTACAATGAGCAGTTCTTC. The encoded protein is CASSQSPGQGYNEQFF.

The chain carries TRBV20-1 and TRBJ1-4; 8 bases agree with TRBD1. After removal of 1 base from V and 7 bases from J, the junction contained 2 bases not matched to a gene. Germline CDR1 and CDR2: DFQATT and SNEGSKA (reference sequence). The CDR3 totals 13 residues. CDR3 DNA: TGCAGTGCTAGAGCTGACAGGGGTGAAAAACTGTTTTTT. Translation: CSARADRGEKLFF.

This chain uses TRBV6-6 with TRBJ1-2, with D unresolved. The CDR3 extends over 10 amino acids. V dropped 6 bases and J dropped 3 bases, with 2 bases sitting between them. The germline V gene has CDR1 MNHNY and CDR2 SVGAGI (reference sequence). Written as DNA, the CDR3 is TGTGCCAGCAGGGACTATGGCTACACCTTC. Translating gives CASRDYGYTF.

This clonotype has just a few counts. The V and J genes are TRBV4-1 and TRBJ2-7; D remains ambiguous. With 1 base removed from V and 7 bases from J, the gap between germline ends came to 11 bases. The CDR3 length is 13 residues. Germline V gene lookup returns CDR1 MGHRA and CDR2 YSYEKL. The CDR3 nucleotides read TGCGCCAGCAGCCAAGGACCGGCGAGAGAGCAGTACGTC. Encoded protein: CASSQGPAREQYV.

This clonotype was observed a few times. Here the CDR3 DNA reads TGCGCCAGCAGCTCCCGGGACAGGGGAAGTAACACTGAAGCTTTCTTT. It encodes CASSSRDRGSNTEAFF. The J gene is TRBJ1-1, the V gene TRBV5-1; 10 nucleotides match TRBD1. The CDR3 consists of 16 residues. The J segment lost 2 bases and the V segment lost 3 bases, leaving 7 bases of the junction unmatched. Germline V CDR1 and CDR2: SGHRS, YFSETQ. Supplemented by reference TRBV5-1 and TRBJ1-1, the full variable domain reads KAGVTQTPRYLIKTRGQQVTLSCSPISGHRSVSWYQQTPGQGLQFLFEYFSETQRNKGNFPGRFSGRQFSNSRSEMNVSTLELGDSALYLCASSSRDRGSNTEAFFGQGTRLTVV.

This clonotype was detected only a few times. The chain carries TRBV29-1 and TRBJ1-1, with D possibly TRBD1 on 6 matching bases. CDR1 and CDR2 (germline): SQVTM, ANQGSEA. The CDR3 spans 14 residues. The ends were cut back, 4 bases at V and 4 bases at J, with 16 bases in the middle. Here the CDR3 reads CSVVVGQGTTEAFF. As DNA, the CDR3 is TGCAGCGTTGTAGTGGGGCAGGGGACCACTGAAGCTTTCTTT.

CDR3 region: CAISGQNTEAFF. The CDR3 DNA sequence: TGTGCCATCAGCGGACAGAACACTGAAGCTTTCTTT. The chain uses TRBV10-3 and TRBJ1-1; the D gene is possibly TRBD1 (5 bases). The CDR3 has 12 amino acids. Germline values: CDR1 ENHRY, CDR2 SYGVKD. The V end lost 6 bases, the J end lost 1 base, and 6 bases lay between the germline ends.

This clonotype was observed a handful of times. This rearrangement joins TRBV6-6 to TRBJ1-4; D is uncertain. The CDR3 runs 11 residues. V lost 4 bases and J lost 6, with 3 bases in between. Germline CDR1 is MNHNY and CDR2 is SVGAGI (reference sequence). DNA of the CDR3: TGTGCCAGCAGTTCTTATGAAAAACTGTTTTTT. It specifies CASSSYEKLFF.